The 12 T cell receptor beta chains below come from one sample, sequenced in a study of lymphopenia after photon versus proton radiotherapy (dated by TCRdb to the late 2010s). The method behind the library was the immunoSEQ multiplex PCR assay. TCRdb carries this immuneACCESS record with in-frame sequences only. Its versions omit some clonotypes, under half of them owing to an unresolved V gene in the studies checked, with the rest unexplained. The sample yields approximately 58,000 clones; around 82% were counted once. Around 30% of the sample is taken by the ten largest. Sequences were derived from peripheral blood, sampled from a patient treated with photon-based radiotherapy. These receptor sequences come from a man in his fifties with gastric cancer.

V usage is TRBV6-1 and J usage is TRBJ2-5; the D is unclear. In germline, CDR1 is MNHNS, CDR2 SASEGT. This CDR3 has 12 amino acids. Trimming shortened V by 8 bases and J by 0 bases, and 7 bases separated the two germline ends. CDR3 in DNA: TGTGCCAGCGAGTGGTACCAAGAGACCCAGTACTTC. It translates to CASEWYQETQYF.

V and J are TRBV20-1 and TRBJ2-7; the D is unclear. CDR1 and CDR2 (germline): DFQATT, SNEGSKA (reference sequence). Trimming removed 1 base from V and 4 bases from J, with 5 bases in between. The CDR3 length is 11 residues. The CDR3 spells CSARGEYEQYF. CDR3 bases: TGCAGTGCTAGAGGGGAATACGAGCAGTACTTC.

There are many counts of this clone. J is TRBJ1-1 and V is TRBV7-9, with D unresolved. CDR1 and CDR2 (germline): SEHNR, FQNEAQ (reference sequence). This CDR3 has 13 amino acids. CDR3 DNA sequence: TGTGTGTCAGACGGGGTGTCGACAACTGAAGCTTTCTTT. Translated, it gives CVSDGVSTTEAFF.

The rearrangement uses TRBV7-9 and TRBJ1-1, with D possibly matching TRBD1 (6 bases). Between the trimmed V and J ends, which lost 5 bases and 2 bases, there was a span of 12 bases. The V gene's germline CDR1 is SEHNR and CDR2 FQNEAQ (reference sequence). CDR3 size: 14 residues. CDR3 protein: CASSLQGGNTEAFF. The CDR3 DNA sequence: TGTGCCAGCAGCCTACAGGGAGGAAACACTGAAGCTTTCTTT.

The chain carries TRBV18 and TRBJ1-5; no clear D. The germline V gene encodes CDR1 KGHSH and CDR2 LQKENI. Trimming took 3 bases from V and 7 from J, leaving 7 bases between them. This CDR3 is built from 12 residues. CDR3 in amino acids: CASSPFGQPQHF. The CDR3 bases are TGTGCCAGCTCACCCTTCGGACAGCCCCAGCATTTT.

The chain employs TRBV2 and TRBJ2-6; tentatively, D is TRBD2 (5 bases). This CDR3 comprises 15 residues. Between the trimmed V and J ends, which lost 6 bases and 0 bases, there was a span of 9 bases. The germline CDR1 and CDR2 sequences are SNHLY and FYNNEI. CDR3 protein: CASSGGSSGANVLTF. The CDR3 DNA reads as TGTGCCAGCAGCGGAGGAAGCTCTGGGGCCAACGTCCTGACTTTC.

The genes are TRBV19 and TRBJ1-1; no definite D call. The V gene lost 1 base and the J gene lost 3 bases, with 12 bases spanning the gap. CDR1 and CDR2 from the germline V gene are LNHDA and SQIVND (reference sequence). This CDR3 is 15 amino acids long. The CDR3 sequence: CASSIGRGSDTEAFF. In DNA form, the CDR3 reads TGTGCCAGTAGTATAGGGCGAGGGTCGGACACTGAAGCTTTCTTT.

The rearrangement links TRBV28 to TRBJ1-4; D is perhaps TRBD1 (6 bases). The germline gives CDR1 MDHEN, CDR2 SYDVKM. V was pared by 10 bases and J by 3 bases, with 9 bases between. The CDR3 runs to 12 residues. The CDR3 loop reads CAIGQSNEKLFF. CDR3 DNA: TGTGCCATAGGACAGTCTAATGAAAAACTGTTTTTT. The full variable domain, rest sourced from reference TRBV28 and TRBJ1-4, is DVKVTQSSRYLVKRTGEKVFLECVQDMDHENMFWYRQDPGLGLRLIYFSYDVKMKEKGDIPEGYSVSREKKERFSLILESASTNQTSMYLCAIGQSNEKLFFGSGTQLSVL.

This chain uses TRBV5-6 with TRBJ1-1; 10 bases are shared with TRBD1. The CDR3 runs to 18 residues. In germline, CDR1 is SGHDT, CDR2 YYEEEE. V gave up 5 bases and J gave up 0 bases; unmatched junction bases: 13. CDR3 sequence reads: CASRLLPGQGTMNTEAFF. DNA for the CDR3: TGTGCCAGCAGACTGTTACCGGGACAGGGGACGATGAACACTGAAGCTTTCTTT. The whole variable domain, filled in from reference TRBV5-6 and TRBJ1-1, reads DAGVTQSPTHLIKTRGQQVTLRCSPKSGHDTVSWYQQALGQGPQFIFQYYEEEERQRGNFPDRFSGHQFPNYSSELNVNALLLGDSALYLCASRLLPGQGTMNTEAFFGQGTRLTVV.

This chain connects TRBV30 to TRBJ2-4, with TRBD2 matching over 12 bases. Trimming took 8 bases from V and 1 from J; bases not matched to a gene: 12. CDR3 size: 17 residues. Germline CDR1 and CDR2: GTSNPN and SVGIG (reference sequence). CDR3 sequence: CALDTGTSGWAKNIQYF. The CDR3 nucleotides read TGTGCCCTTGACACCGGGACTAGCGGGTGGGCCAAAAACATTCAGTACTTC.

The chain uses TRBV10-2 and TRBJ1-1; tentative D call: TRBD1 (5 bases). The CDR3 has 14 amino acids. V was shortened by 3 bases and J by 4 bases, with 12 bases between the two germline ends. The V gene's germline CDR1 is WSHSY and CDR2 SAAADI. The CDR3 region has the DNA TGCGCCAGCAGTGATAGGTCTGGGGGCACTGAAGCTTTCTTT. It codes for CASSDRSGGTEAFF.

The chain recombines TRBV6-4 with TRBJ2-2; the D gene is possibly TRBD2 (6 bases). CDR1 and CDR2 from the germline V gene are MRHNA and SNTAGT. There are 14 residues in the CDR3. V shed 6 bases and J shed 1 base, with 9 bases lying between them. The CDR3 loop is CASRVSGNTGELFF. CDR3 nucleotides: TGTGCCAGCAGGGTTAGCGGGAACACCGGGGAGCTGTTTTTT.